The 9 T cell receptor beta chains given below trace back to one sample, sequenced in a study of control samples from healthy donors and cancer patients. Using immunoSEQ multiplex PCR, the repertoire was profiled, and TCRdb retains in-frame clones only, with some absent. The sample yields 150,000 to 200,000 clones, roughly nine tenths seen once. The sample consisted of blood. These receptors originate from a man aged 25 to 40 in good health.

The V gene is TRBV12-3 or TRBV12-4, the J gene TRBJ2-2; D is uncertain. V dropped 7 bases and J dropped 1 base, with 7 bases sitting between them. This CDR3 contains 13 residues. CDR3 loop: CASTPGNTGELFF. DNA of the CDR3: TGTGCCAGCACCCCAGGGAACACCGGGGAGCTGTTTTTT.

The chain couples TRBV30 to TRBJ1-2, with 7 bases that match TRBD1. This CDR3 region has 15 residues. Germline-derived CDR1 and CDR2 are GTSNPN and SVGIG (reference sequence). Losses at the gene ends were 3 bases for V and 3 bases for J; bases not matched to a gene: 10. The CDR3 sequence: CAWRPSRGLDYGYTF. In DNA form, the CDR3 reads TGTGCCTGGAGACCCTCGAGGGGGCTTGACTATGGCTACACCTTC.

The CDR3 sequence: CASSVGTVNQPQHF. CDR3 DNA: TGTGCCAGCAGCGTAGGGACAGTCAATCAGCCCCAGCATTTT. The rearrangement links TRBV9 to TRBJ1-5; D is perhaps TRBD1 (6 bases). CDR1 SGDLS and CDR2 YYNGEE come from the germline V gene. There are 14 residues in the CDR3. The V gene lost 0 bases and the J gene lost 3 bases, with 7 bases spanning the gap.

V is TRBV9 and J is TRBJ1-4, with 9 bases aligning to TRBD1. The germline gives CDR1 SGDLS, CDR2 YYNGEE. The junction had 2 bases not matched to a gene; V was cut back by 3 bases and J by 5 bases. This CDR3 is built from 14 residues. CDR3 in DNA: TGTGCCAGCAGCGACAGGGGGCCGAATGAAAAACTGTTTTTT. This codes for CASSDRGPNEKLFF.

The V call is TRBV11-2, the J call TRBJ1-1, with 7 bases aligning to TRBD1. This CDR3 has 17 amino acids. Germline CDR1 SGHAT, CDR2 FQNNGV. Trimming cost V 5 bases and J 1 base; bases outside gene matches: 13. CDR3 sequence: CASSLTGAHYKNTEAFF. The DNA for the CDR3 is TGTGCCAGCAGCCTCACAGGGGCCCATTATAAGAACACTGAAGCTTTCTTT.

CDR3 sequence: CSVWTGVYEQYF. For the CDR3, the DNA is TGCAGCGTATGGACAGGTGTCTACGAGCAGTACTTC. This chain connects TRBV29-1 to TRBJ2-7, with TRBD1 matching over 7 bases. The junction had 5 bases not matched to a gene; V was cut back by 6 bases and J by 3 bases. The length of the CDR3 is 12 residues. Germline loops: CDR1 SQVTM, CDR2 ANQGSEA.

The chain recombines TRBV11-2 with TRBJ1-6; D is undetermined. Trimming took 0 bases from V and 9 from J, leaving 12 bases between them. The CDR3 contains 15 residues. Germline CDR1 SGHAT, CDR2 FQNNGV. CDR3 nucleotide sequence: TGTGCCAGCAGCTTAGAGGCAGCCTGGTTTTCACCCCTCCACTTT. It codes for CASSLEAAWFSPLHF.

The chain combines TRBV5-8 with TRBJ2-5; D not resolved. Trimming removed 3 bases at V and 4 bases at J, with 10 bases between. Germline loops: CDR1 SGHTS, CDR2 YDEGEE. This CDR3 region has 13 residues. CDR3 region: CASSWVIRETQYF. CDR3 bases: TGTGCCAGCAGCTGGGTGATCCGAGAGACCCAGTACTTC.

The chain has TRBV6-2 or TRBV6-3 and TRBJ1-5; D gene uncertain. Germline CDR1 is MNHEY and CDR2 is SVGEGT. Trimming shortened V by 1 base and J by 0 bases, and 10 bases separated the two germline ends. This CDR3 is built from 16 residues. CDR3 in DNA: TGTGCCAGCAGTTACTGGGCAGAAACTAGCAATCAGCCCCAGCATTTT. Translation gives CASSYWAETSNQPQHF.